Here is one T cell receptor (beta chain) with its context. The source of the sample is a study of T cell changes during pregnancy in multiple sclerosis. The trim removed 0 bases at V and 1 base at J, leaving 11 bases unmatched. The CDR3 has 18 residues. Germline V CDR1 and CDR2: GTSNPN, SVGIG (reference sequence). The table came from immunoSEQ multiplex PCR; TCRdb's copy has only in-frame clones and leaves some out. The top ten hold approximately 3.7% of the sample, which has roughly 100,000 clones, approximately 89% seen once. The chain uses TRBV30 and TRBJ2-2, with 7 nucleotides matching TRBD1. The sample was peripheral blood, taken after pregnancy. The clonotype originates from a female donor with multiple sclerosis, enrolled in a pregnancy study. The CDR3 reads CAWSVRHRGNENTGELFF. DNA for the CDR3: TGTGCCTGGAGTGTACGCCACAGGGGAAACGAGAACACCGGGGAGCTGTTTTTT.